The TCR beta chain described here comes from a study of Ad26.COV2.S vaccination and SARS-CoV-2 variants (TCRdb year 2021). The study in broad terms: Vaccine-arm donors came from COV1001, a multicentre, randomized, double-blind, placebo-controlled phase I-IIa trial of Ad26.COV2.S in healthy adults. Dosing of Ad26.COV2.S was intramuscular, at either 5x10^10 or 1x10^11 viral particles, delivered as one shot or as two shots spaced 56 days apart. The specificity and breadth of SARS-CoV-2-reactive T cell receptors after Ad26.COV2.S vaccination were assessed by TCRbeta repertoire sequencing. A total of some 30 samples were included in the TCR-sequenced set, comprising approximately 20 Ad26.COV2.S vaccine recipients, 5 placebo recipients and 8 SARS-CoV-2 convalescent individuals. Trial participants were randomized into five groups of five, in which low-dose or high-dose Ad26.COV2.S was given once or twice, or placebo was given on both occasions. Investigators did not know the trial group allocation while performing experiments and assessing outcomes.

On this clone: Its binding antigen is unknown. No per-base quality is available; no much larger clone lies one base away.

Based on the germline V gene, the CDR1 and CDR2 sequences are MNHEY and SVGEGT. The germline V end is reduced by 4 bases and the J end by 2 bases; junction bases left unmatched: 5. From cysteine to phenylalanine, the CDR3 is 16 amino acids long. Only the CDR3 DNA stays, 48 bases, in frame from base 1. The treatment or condition label, read with the paper, signifies: some 20 received Ad26.COV2.S at low or high dose, single or two shots; about 5 received placebo; per-sample allocation not given. For vaccine and placebo recipients, the sequenced repertoires came from samples collected on day 63 after the first injection. In Cohort 1b, some 25 adults aged 18-55 years were enrolled at a single site in Boston, USA, between 29 July and 7 August 2020. Ad26.COV2.S was a replication-incompetent adenovirus type 26 vector that expressed a prefusion-stabilized SARS-CoV-2 spike protein derived from the original Wuhan strain.

The immunoSEQ Assay was the method used to sequence TCRbeta CDR3 regions. After extraction, genomic DNA underwent amplification by bias-controlled multiplex PCR, followed by high-throughput sequencing. Per the authors' processing: To quantify the absolute abundance of every unique TCRbeta CDR3 region, sequences were collapsed and filtered. Usable DNA was measured by amplifying reference genes present in all nucleated cells, and TCRbeta template counts were normalized to that usable DNA to estimate T cell fraction. Repertoire TCRs were annotated as SARS-CoV-2-specific when V gene, CDR3 amino acid sequence and J gene were exactly matched to a known reactive TCR set. MIRA supplied the reference SARS-CoV-2 TCR set, which was filtered for enrichment in COVID-19-positive ImmuneCODE repertoires so that public or cross-reactive TCRs were removed. Using the MIRA antigens, annotated TCRs were further analysed by specific ORF or by position within an ORF. Depth was the summed frequency of annotated unique rearrangements, while breadth was defined as annotated unique rearrangements over total unique productive rearrangements. Two-sided Wilcoxon rank-sum tests were used to compare TCR breadth between groups. TCRdb mirrors the immuneACCESS table, restricted to in-frame sequences. Some clones are absent from its copies; in checked studies, under half trace to an unresolved V gene, and the reason for the others is unknown. That table furnishes V, J and clone size, whereas the DNA furnished D and trimming. A total of 350,000 to 600,000 clones appear in this sample, about 89% of them only once. The ten largest clones take up roughly 1.7% of the sample.

Overall results and qualifications from the work: It was noted by the authors that total T cell responses may have been underestimated by the TCR breadth and depth analyses. Higher spike-specific TCR breadth was observed in Ad26.COV2.S recipients than in placebo recipients (P = 0.0014). Substantial breadth of spike-specific CD8+ and CD4+ T cell responses was reported after vaccination. The study was not powered for comparison of responses between vaccine doses or regimens. Vaccine and placebo recipients had similar non-spike TCR breadth, a finding consistent with the vaccine containing only spike.

The receptor chain draws on TRBV6-2 or TRBV6-3 and TRBJ2-7; TRBD2 matches 13 bases in the middle. Sequencing used peripheral blood, obtained in a trial of Ad26.COV2.S vaccine versus placebo. This TCR was recovered from a person between 18 and 65 years old who received the Ad26.COV2.S COVID-19 vaccine or a placebo. CDR3 sequence: CASSSGGLAGTYEQYF. In nucleotide form, the sequence is TGTGCCAGCAGTTCCGGGGGACTAGCGGGGACCTACGAGCAGTACTTC.